This record concerns one T cell receptor beta chain sequence. There are a few counts of this clonotype. Its specific antigen is unknown. It has no much larger one-base neighbor in the sample; base qualities were not kept. Trimming removed 1 base from V and 4 bases from J; the gene matches leave 3 bases unexplained. CDR3 length: 15 amino acids, cysteine to phenylalanine. Just CDR3 DNA is preserved here, 45 bases in frame from base 1. The data stem from a study of regulatory T cells in long-lasting Graves disease (dated by TCRdb to about 2021). Looking at the study overall: Antithyroid drugs had been taken for less than 3 months by newly diagnosed Graves' disease patients. This study used TCR sequencing and RNA sequencing of peripheral blood to compare persistent Graves' disease patients against newly diagnosed Graves' disease patients. The study was conducted in China and was registered as a clinical trial. A total of roughly 35 samples were covered by TCR sequencing, comprising approximately 13 persistent and 20 or so newly diagnosed Graves' disease patients. The investigation overall reported the following: Sequencing and analysis were limited to the TCR beta chain. The authors noted that the small sample size was a limitation that may lower accuracy. TRBV28, TRBJ1-2 and TRBJ2-5 were preferentially used in persistent disease, while TRBV20-1 and TRBJ2-1 were favored in newly diagnosed disease. Patients with persistent disease shared more public clonotypes (fewer than 3,000) than newly diagnosed patients did (around 930). Compared with newly diagnosed patients, persistent Graves' disease patients had lower TCR Shannon entropy and fewer highly expanded clones, which suggests clonal expansion. Only peripheral blood was studied, because thyroid tissue, the primary lesion, was inaccessible.

Preparation of the library involved multiplex PCR. Sequencing took place on an Illumina HiSeq 4000. CDR3 regions were amplified by Arm-PCR with iRepertoire HTBI primers to construct TCR beta libraries. Before sequencing, the PCR products went through gel purification. As for how the authors treated the data: Gene usage analysis of CDR3 amino acid clonotypes relied on the roughly 60 TRBV and about 15 TRBJ segments identified across samples. COPE and FqMerger were used to merge the filtered high-quality paired reads into contigs. BLAST was used to align contigs to IMGT TRBV, TRBD and TRBJ reference genes, and CDR3 was defined according to IMGT. Highly expanded clones were defined as clonotypes with a frequency above 0.1%. Shannon entropy served as the measure of repertoire diversity, while the Gini coefficient captured V-J evenness. Public clonotypes were defined as clonotypes shared by more than one individual. The public reads were quality trimmed at Q25 with fastp and then assembled into clones with MiXCR by TCRdb, keeping productive beta chains. Rows are unified per CDR3 protein, each entry keeping the most common DNA and genes. The authors' filters were not applied to this entry. The sample contains around 450,000 distinct CDR3 sequences, about 16% of them found a single time. Together, the top ten hold over 15% of the sample.

The sample's time point label, in plain terms: newly diagnosed GD, antithyroid drugs for less than 3 months. For both TCR sequencing and RNA sequencing, RNA was extracted from PBMCs in TRIzol. The diagnosis of Graves' disease followed American Thyroid Association guidelines. Recruitment of patients was carried out at an endocrinology department in Xi'an, China. From each patient, approximately 10 milliliters of peripheral blood was collected into an EDTA anticoagulant tube. Ficoll Paque Plus density gradient separation was used to isolate PBMCs, and no further T cell sorting was done. An Agilent 2100 Bioanalyzer and agarose gel were used to assess RNA quality, and a NanoDrop 2000 was used to measure RNA concentration. The data also belong to a second study, concerning T cells in Graves' hyperthyroidism and ophthalmopathy. The second paper further reports: Stable Graves' hyperthyroidism was defined as no progression to ophthalmopathy during 18 months of follow-up. Hyperthyroidism patients were newly diagnosed, with disease duration under 2 months, and aged 18 to 65 years. Patients with uncontrolled infections, other autoimmune diseases, pregnancy or lactation were excluded. Diagnoses relied on clinical symptoms, serum thyroxine and TRAb, thyroid ultrasound and orbital computed tomography. A first-round RT-PCR of the TCR CDR3 used the HTBI primer set with the Qiagen OneStep RT-PCR kit. Most expanded thyroid clonotypes (frequency above 0.001) were also detected in blood, suggesting blood repertoires may reflect thyroid immune responses. A 13 V-J signature model separated ophthalmopathy from stable hyperthyroidism, with nearly 90% sensitivity and about 81% specificity in cross-validation and 80%/75% in testing. In validation, progression to ophthalmopathy was predicted by the model with 70.59% sensitivity and roughly 72% specificity, a median of about 6.4 months before onset. To identify distinguishing TCR V-J signatures, a discovery cohort of 90 to 100 patients was used, comprising 40 to 45 with Graves' ophthalmopathy and approximately 58 with stable Graves' hyperthyroidism. Prospective prediction of ophthalmopathy was tested in an independent validation cohort of approximately 18 hyperthyroidism patients and 17 patients who later progressed to ophthalmopathy. The 90 or so discovery patients were randomly split 7:3 into training and test sets. In more than five Graves' hyperthyroidism patients, the study also compared T-cell repertoires from thyroid tissue with T-cell repertoires from blood. After blood sampling, hyperthyroidism patients were treated with methimazole at a starting dose of 30 mg daily, and ophthalmopathy patients were treated with high-dose intravenous methylprednisolone. The libraries were constructed in a second round of multiplex PCR and then size-selected and purified. Paired-end sequencing of the libraries was performed with 100 bp reads on an Illumina HiSeq2000. SOAPnuke was used to process the raw data, throwing out any read that contained adapters or uncalled bases, had a mean Phred below 15, or lacked an exact constant-primer or identifier match. High-quality paired reads were merged using COPE v1.2.5, and each unique nucleotide sequence was defined as a clonotype. Clonotypes were aligned to IMGT TRBV, TRBD and TRBJ reference segments using MiTCR v1.1. Only V-J combinations with frequency above 0.0001, covering roughly 99% of repertoires, were analysed. The TCS score was defined as F50 (clonal expansion) divided by E x V (chaos), with BLOSUM62-based TCRdist calculated between CDR3 peptides within each V-J. Welch's t-statistics and random forest reduced 514 V-J features to roughly 13, which were used in a naive Bayes classifier (R e1071). No statistical method was used to fix the sample size in advance, and group allocation was not hidden from the investigators. TCR Vbeta CDR3 sequencing of 135 peripheral blood samples (43 ophthalmopathy, about 74 hyperthyroidism and approximately 17 progressor patients) is reported in the paper.

The source material was peripheral blood mononuclear cells (PBMCs), sampled at new diagnosis, from a patient treated with antithyroid drugs. The sequence was collected from a woman in her twenties or thirties with Graves disease. Donor details come from another sample of the same person, matched by shared clones. The chain was built from TRBV12-3 or TRBV12-4 and TRBJ2-3; the central 9 bases match TRBD2. In nucleotide form, the sequence is TGTGCCAGCAGTTTAGAGACTAGCGGCTCAGATACGCAGTATTTT. Its product reads: CASSLETSGSDTQYF.